The rows below give T cell receptor beta chains drawn from one sample of a study of control samples from healthy donors and cancer patients. Libraries were prepared by immunoSEQ multiplex PCR; TCRdb keeps only in-frame clonotypes and omits some of them. The table lists 53,000 or so clones, about 90% of them singletons. The source material was PBMCs. Receptors were obtained from a man in his sixties with head and neck cancer. The CDR3 runs from the conserved cysteine through the conserved F or W. A D gene is named only where the DNA matches it firmly. Size tells how often a clone was seen (once, few, many) or the class of an expanded clone, and some rows leave it out.

J gene: TRBJ2-7; V gene: TRBV30; clone size: NA; D gene: NA; CDR3 DNA: TGTGCCTGGAAAGTCAGTCTCAACTCCTACGAGCAGTACTTC; CDR3 protein: CAWKVSLNSYEQYF
J gene: TRBJ2-2; V gene: TRBV7-2; clone size: NA; D gene: NA; CDR3 DNA: TGTGCCAGCAGCTTAGCGGGGGGGCCTAACACCGGGGAGCTGTTTTTT; CDR3 protein: CASSLAGGPNTGELFF
J gene: TRBJ2-2; V gene: TRBV5-1; clone size: NA; D gene: NA; CDR3 DNA: TGCGCCAGCAGCTTGGTATCACGGACCGGGGAGCTGTTTTTT; CDR3 protein: CASSLVSRTGELFF
J gene: TRBJ2-6; V gene: TRBV7-3; clone size: NA; D gene: NA; CDR3 DNA: TGTGCCAGCAGCTTAGGTTCTGGGGCCAACGTCCTGACTTTC; CDR3 protein: CASSLGSGANVLTF
J gene: TRBJ2-5; V gene: TRBV10-1; clone size: NA; D gene: NA; CDR3 DNA: TGCGCCAGCAGTGAGGTTATGGCGACAAAAGAGACCCAGTACTTC; CDR3 protein: CASSEVMATKETQYF
J gene: TRBJ2-7; V gene: TRBV19; clone size: NA; D gene: NA; CDR3 DNA: TGTGCCAGTAGTACTATATTGGGTAGGGGCTACGAGCAGTACTTC; CDR3 protein: CASSTILGRGYEQYF
J gene: TRBJ1-3; V gene: TRBV2; clone size: few; D gene: NA; CDR3 DNA: TGTGCCAGTGACGGGACATTCACCCGAAACACCATATATTTT; CDR3 protein: CASDGTFTRNTIYF
J gene: TRBJ1-5; V gene: TRBV6-1; clone size: NA; D gene: TRBD1; CDR3 DNA: TGTGCCAGCAGTGTTCCGGACAGGGCTAGCAATCAGCCCCAGCATTTT; CDR3 protein: CASSVPDRASNQPQHF
J gene: TRBJ2-2; V gene: TRBV10-3; clone size: NA; D gene: NA; CDR3 DNA: TGTGCCATCAGTGAAGATACGAACACCGGGGAGCTGTTTTTT; CDR3 protein: CAISEDTNTGELFF
J gene: TRBJ1-1; V gene: TRBV9; clone size: NA; D gene: NA; CDR3 DNA: TGTGCCAGCACGTCGGCCAAGAACACTGAAGCTTTCTTT; CDR3 protein: CASTSAKNTEAFF
J gene: TRBJ2-6; V gene: TRBV19; clone size: NA; D gene: TRBD2; CDR3 DNA: TGTGCCAGTAGTATAGACGGCCCGGGGGGATCTGGGGCCAACGTCCTGACTTTC; CDR3 protein: CASSIDGPGGSGANVLTF
J gene: TRBJ2-7; V gene: TRBV9; clone size: NA; D gene: TRBD2; CDR3 DNA: TGTGCCAGCAGCGTAGATCCAGCGGGGTACGAGCAGTACTTC; CDR3 protein: CASSVDPAGYEQYF
J gene: TRBJ2-7; V gene: TRBV10-1; clone size: NA; D gene: TRBD2; CDR3 DNA: TGCGCCAGCAGTACACCGGGACTAGCGGGGGATTACGAGCAGTACTTC; CDR3 protein: CASSTPGLAGDYEQYF
J gene: TRBJ2-5; V gene: TRBV5-4; clone size: once; D gene: NA; CDR3 DNA: TGTGCCAGCAGCTTCAAAGCGGCTCGGGAGACCCAGTACTTC; CDR3 protein: CASSFKAARETQYF
J gene: TRBJ1-2; V gene: TRBV19; clone size: NA; D gene: NA; CDR3 DNA: TGTGCCAGTACCTTAGACGGGGGTGGCTACACCTTC; CDR3 protein: CASTLDGGGYTF
J gene: TRBJ1-2; V gene: TRBV14; clone size: NA; D gene: NA; CDR3 DNA: TGTGCCAGCAGCCAAGATGGGGCCTTCTATGGCTACACCTTC; CDR3 protein: CASSQDGAFYGYTF